The 17 T cell receptor beta chains below were found in one sample sequenced in a study of post-analysis software for immune sequencing data. Regarding the study as a whole: TRBV segments more frequent in patients than in controls numbered several and included TRBV5-6, TRBV5-1 and TRBV20-1.

The antigens for these receptors are not known. Unique molecular identifiers featured in each of the TCR beta cDNA libraries. Each CDR3 protein is one row after TCRdb ran MiXCR on the PCR reads. The sample includes about 540,000 distinct CDR3 sequences, 34% of them seen just once. The sequencing sample was made of blood. The origin of the receptors is a girl aged 2-17 years with multiple sclerosis.

Comment on this clonotype: Being one base from a much bigger clone, this may be a read error. V gene TRBV12-3 or TRBV12-4 combines with J gene TRBJ1-2, with no clear D. The V end was cut by 0 bases, the J end by 5 bases, with 13 bases between. This CDR3 has 15 residues. The DNA for the CDR3 is TGTGCCAGCAGTTTAGCGTTAACCACAAGGTATGGCTACACCTTC. Encoded protein: CASSLALTTRYGYTF.

This clonotype was seen only a few times. V gene TRBV11-2 combines with J gene TRBJ2-3; TRBD2 might be the D (5 bases). V shed 5 bases and J shed 0 bases, with 12 bases lying between them. The germline CDR1 and CDR2 sequences are SGHAT and FQNNGV. The length of the CDR3 is 15 residues. This CDR3 is CASSRGYASTDTQYF. Here the CDR3 DNA reads TGTGCCAGCAGCCGCGGGTACGCTAGCACAGATACGCAGTATTTT.

This clonotype was seen more than once but under ten times. This chain links TRBV4-1 with TRBJ1-2, with a tentative D call TRBD1 (6 bases). This CDR3 is built from 12 residues. Germline V gene sequence: CDR1 MGHRA, CDR2 YSYEKL. With 7 bases removed from V and 6 bases from J, the gap between germline ends came to 12 bases. CDR3 sequence reads: CASTGARHGYTF. DNA of the CDR3: TGCGCCAGCACAGGGGCCCGTCATGGCTACACCTTC.

The chain carries TRBV5-1 and TRBJ1-1; D gene ambiguous. V lost 5 bases to trimming and J lost 1 base, with 15 bases between them. The CDR3 extends over 15 amino acids. Germline V gene data show CDR1 as SGHRS and CDR2 as YFSETQ. The DNA for the CDR3 is TGCGCCAGCAGGTCCTTGGGGTTACCGAACACTGAAGCTTTCTTT. As protein: CASRSLGLPNTEAFF.

The sample holds a few counts of this clonotype. The chain recombines TRBV4-1 with TRBJ2-7, with a possible D match to TRBD1 (6 bases). The J call is doubtful: the DNA matches TRBJ2-5 better. CDR3 length equals 15 residues. The germline V gene has CDR1 MGHRA and CDR2 YSYEKL. CDR3 sequence: CASSQQTGIVETQYF. For the CDR3, the DNA is TGCGCCAGCAGCCAACAAACAGGGATAGTGGAGACCCAGTACTTC.

This clonotype was detected many times. CDR3 in amino acids: CASSSGMPTDTQYF. The CDR3 DNA reads TGCGCCAGCAGCTCGGGGATGCCCACAGATACGCAGTATTTT. The chain joins TRBV5-1 to TRBJ2-3; the D gene is possibly TRBD2 (5 bases). Germline assignment: CDR1 SGHRS and CDR2 YFSETQ. With 3 bases removed from V and 2 bases from J, the gap between germline ends came to 10 bases. CDR3 length: 14 amino acids.

A note on this clonotype: This sequence may be a read error, since a much larger clone differs from it by one base. V gene TRBV6-6 combines with J gene TRBJ2-7; unclear D gene. CDR3 length: 12 amino acids. CDR1 and CDR2 from the germline V gene are MNHNY and SVGAGI (reference sequence). Between the trimmed V and J ends, which lost 2 bases and 2 bases, there was a span of 4 bases. CDR3 protein: CASSYTPYEQYF. Here the CDR3 DNA reads TGTGCCAGCAGTTACACCCCCTACGAGCAGTACTTC.

As to this clonotype: At one of its ends the junction is not consistent with the germline gene, which may arise from a read error. The chain carries TRBV6-5 and TRBJ1-2; D unresolved. Germline CDR1 reads MNHEY; CDR2 reads SVGAGI. The CDR3 totals 11 residues. CDR3 region: CAGRRDYGYTF. Here the CDR3 DNA reads TGTGCCGGCAGGAGAGACTATGGTTACACCTTC.

The V and J genes are TRBV4-1 and TRBJ2-7; 10 bases agree with TRBD1. V trimming: 3 bases; J trimming: 7 bases; junction bases outside the gene matches: 12. The germline V gene has CDR1 MGHRA and CDR2 YSYEKL. CDR3 size: 16 residues. The CDR3 DNA reads as TGCGCCAGCAGCCACCCTCAGGGACAGGGGCTGTATGAGCAGTACTTC. This encodes CASSHPQGQGLYEQYF.

This sequence joins TRBV27 and TRBJ2-7; D is perhaps TRBD1 (6 bases). The V end lost 0 bases, the J end lost 9 bases, and 12 bases lay between the germline ends. CDR3 length: 13 residues. The germline gives CDR1 MNHEY, CDR2 SMNVEV (reference sequence). The CDR3 region is CASSLSGQTLQYF. The DNA of the CDR3 is TGTGCCAGCAGTTTATCGGGACAAACTTTGCAGTACTTC.

This clonotype has just a few counts. The rearrangement uses TRBV20-1 and TRBJ1-4; tentatively, D is TRBD1 (5 bases). CDR3 length equals 13 residues. V was pared by 6 bases and J by 7 bases, with 15 bases between. Germline CDR1 reads DFQATT; CDR2 reads SNEGSKA (reference sequence). DNA for the CDR3: TGCAGTGCCAAGCGGGGGGATGGTGAAAAACTGTTTTTT. Amino acids: CSAKRGDGEKLFF.

At least ten counts were recorded for this clonotype. This chain uses TRBV6-5 with TRBJ2-5; the D call may be TRBD1 or TRBD2 (5 bases each). This CDR3 is 14 amino acids long. The V end was cut by 7 bases, the J end by 1 base, with 13 bases between. Looked up from germline, CDR1 is MNHEY and CDR2 is SVGAGI. CDR3 region: CASTRGSTQETQYF. The CDR3, as DNA: TGTGCCAGCACCCGGGGCAGCACCCAAGAGACCCAGTACTTC.

The CDR3 spells CASSLTDRVKGEQFF. The CDR3 DNA sequence: TGTGCCAGCAGCTTAACCGATCGGGTAAAGGGTGAGCAGTTCTTC. The V and J genes are TRBV7-9 and TRBJ2-1; D unresolved. The CDR3 extends over 15 amino acids. Germline lookup yields CDR1 SEHNR and CDR2 FQNEAQ (reference sequence). Between the trimmed V and J ends, which lost 2 bases and 9 bases, there was a span of 17 bases.

This clonotype was picked up a small number of times. The chain carries TRBV12-3 or TRBV12-4 and TRBJ1-2, with D maybe TRBD1 (5 bases). V lost 6 bases to trimming and J lost 1 base, with 15 bases between them. The CDR3 contains 15 residues. The CDR3 DNA is TGTGCCAGCAGCTACGCTGAGACAGTTAACTATGGCTACACCTTC. Its translation: CASSYAETVNYGYTF.

This chain links TRBV6-1 with TRBJ1-2; tentatively, D is TRBD1 (6 bases). Trimming cost V 2 bases and J 8 bases, with 21 bases left between them. This CDR3 is 16 amino acids long. CDR1 MNHNS and CDR2 SASEGT come from the germline V gene. CDR3 DNA sequence: TGTGCCAGCAGTGAATTCCGCCAGACCAGGGGAGGCGGCTACACCTTC. Protein sequence: CASSEFRQTRGGGYTF.

This clonotype was detected ten times or more. The chain recombines TRBV29-1 with TRBJ2-5; D remains unclear. Deletions cut 4 bases from V and 2 bases from J, with 5 bases between. Germline values: CDR1 SQVTM, CDR2 ANQGSEA. This CDR3 is built from 11 residues. Written as DNA, the CDR3 is TGCAGCGTTGCCGAGCAAGAGACCCAGTACTTC. Its translation is CSVAEQETQYF.

This clonotype showed up just a few times. The chain carries TRBV15 and TRBJ1-1, with TRBD1 matching 7 bases. With 2 bases clipped from V and 11 bases from J, the junction kept 11 bases outside the gene matches. Germline V CDR1 and CDR2: LNHNV, YYDKDF (reference sequence). The CDR3 contains 14 residues. As DNA, the CDR3 is TGTGCCACCAGCAGAATCGACAGGGAGGGAAGCGCTTTCTTT. Translated, it gives CATSRIDREGSAFF.